This T cell receptor (beta chain) comes out of a study of T cell changes during pregnancy in multiple sclerosis (dated by TCRdb to between 2017 and 2020). Study-wide context: The study examined how the T cell repertoire changed over the course of pregnancy in women with multiple sclerosis.

Relative to germline, V is missing 6 bases and J is missing 0 bases, with 2 bases of the junction outside any gene match. CDR1 and CDR2 were assigned from the germline V gene as MNHEY and SVGAGI. The CDR3 goes from the cysteine to the phenylalanine over 13 residues. Only the CDR3 region is kept as DNA, spanning 39 bases read in frame from base 1. Of note for this clone: Its antigen target is currently unknown. No much larger clone exists at a distance of one base, and base qualities are not known.

Library generation was performed with the immunoSEQ multiplex PCR assay. The table was pulled from immuneACCESS by TCRdb, which kept in-frame rearrangements only. Such tables lose some clones; where checked, under half of the loss comes from unresolved V genes, and the rest has no known cause. The sample table lists tens of thousands of clones, about nine tenths of them with a count of one. The top ten clones comprise around 11% of the sample. The chain employs TRBV6-5 and TRBJ2-7; a stretch of 7 junction bases matches TRBD2. The sequences come from CD8+ T cells from peripheral blood mononuclear cells, collected in the third trimester of pregnancy. This TCR came from a female donor with multiple sclerosis, enrolled in a pregnancy study. In nucleotide form, the sequence is TGTGCCAGCAGCCCTAGCGGCTCCTACGAGCAGTACTTC. It codes for CASSPSGSYEQYF.